The clone carrying this T cell receptor (beta chain) was detected many times. As yet, its antigen is unknown. Germline CDR1 is SGHAT and CDR2 is FQNNGV. The CDR3 runs 15 residues. V lost 5 bases and J lost 1; bases outside the gene matches: 8. The sample originates from a study of human T cells and chemical hapten exposure. Study-level background: For sensitization, 2% DPC was applied to an approximately 2 cm by approximately 2 cm patch of upper inner arm skin. Alopecia universalis, totalis or areata was present in patients who were mostly female.

Using its own MiXCR run on the RACE reads, TCRdb lists one record per CDR3 protein. The sample records approximately 100,000 distinct CDR3 sequences, 9.6% being singletons. Specified time point: pre-sensitization, week 0. Treatment in this sample: therapeutic diphenylcyclopropenone sensitization with weekly scalp DPC. Unfractionated whole blood served as the source for total RNA extraction. Whole-study findings and limits: With DPC sensitization, TCRs exceeding 1 in 1000 frequency showed no change.

The chain combines TRBV11-2 with TRBJ2-7; 7 positions match TRBD1. Source: whole blood, taken in connection with sensitization to the hapten diphenylcyclopropenone (DPC). The TCR was taken from a woman in her thirties or forties with alopecia areata. Some clones in this sample may be carry-over from other donors' samples. CDR3 region: CASSPDRARSYEQYF. The CDR3 DNA reads as TGTGCCAGCAGCCCTGACAGGGCACGGTCCTACGAGCAGTACTTC.